Listed below are T cell receptor beta chains from one sample, sequenced in a study of shared clonotypes between healthy human individuals. The data were produced by immunoSEQ multiplex PCR, yet TCRdb's version contains in-frame clones alone and is incomplete. The table lists over 400,000 clones, 81% of them singletons, with over 9.5% in the top ten. The sequenced material came from PBMCs. These receptor sequences come from a woman in her thirties or forties in good health. Some clones in this sample may be carry-over from other donors' samples. Each CDR3 is given with its conserved first and last residue. Each record gives: D gene, clone size, J gene, V gene, CDR3 DNA, CDR3 protein. D genes are given only for firm matches. Rows may omit the clone size; those that give it use once, few, many or a size class.

d_call: NA
clone_size: NA
j_call: TRBJ1-3
v_call: TRBV15
cdr3_nt: TGTGCCACCAGCAGAGATAAGGGGCCCTCTGGAAACACCATATATTTT
cdr3_aa: CATSRDKGPSGNTIYF

d_call: TRBD2
clone_size: NA
j_call: TRBJ2-3
v_call: TRBV29-1
cdr3_nt: TGCAGTGTTGTGGGACTAGCGGGCTTTAGAGGGGGTACGCAGTATTTT
cdr3_aa: CSVVGLAGFRGGTQYF

d_call: NA
clone_size: NA
j_call: TRBJ1-1
v_call: TRBV7-8
cdr3_nt: TGTGCCAGCAGCTTAGCGGGGAGTGGGAACACTGAAGCTTTCTTT
cdr3_aa: CASSLAGSGNTEAFF

d_call: NA
clone_size: once
j_call: TRBJ2-2
v_call: TRBV15
cdr3_nt: TGTGCCACCAGCAGCCGGGATCAGGGGACCGGGGAGCTGTTTTTT
cdr3_aa: CATSSRDQGTGELFF

d_call: NA
clone_size: NA
j_call: TRBJ2-7
v_call: TRBV5-1
cdr3_nt: TGCGCCAGCAGCTCGGAAGGGGGGAGTTGGGAGCAGTACTTC
cdr3_aa: CASSSEGGSWEQYF

d_call: NA
clone_size: NA
j_call: TRBJ2-3
v_call: TRBV2
cdr3_nt: TGTGCCAGCAGTGACTATTCAGATACGCAGTATTTT
cdr3_aa: CASSDYSDTQYF

d_call: NA
clone_size: once
j_call: TRBJ1-5
v_call: TRBV19
cdr3_nt: TGTGCCAGTAGTATAGGGGGAGGGGGCAATCAGCCCCAGCATTTT
cdr3_aa: CASSIGGGGNQPQHF

d_call: NA
clone_size: NA
j_call: TRBJ2-6
v_call: TRBV28
cdr3_nt: TGTGCCACCCACCTCTCTGGGGCCAACGTCCTGACTTTC
cdr3_aa: CATHLSGANVLTF

d_call: TRBD2
clone_size: NA
j_call: TRBJ2-1
v_call: TRBV18
cdr3_nt: TGTGCCAGCTCACCTAGGGAGGGTAGCGGGGGATCGGGCCATGAGCAGTTCTTC
cdr3_aa: CASSPREGSGGSGHEQFF

d_call: TRBD2
clone_size: NA
j_call: TRBJ2-2
v_call: TRBV7-6
cdr3_nt: TGTGCCAGCAGCACGCTAGCGGGAGACACCGGGGAGCTGTTTTTT
cdr3_aa: CASSTLAGDTGELFF

d_call: TRBD2
clone_size: NA
j_call: TRBJ2-3
v_call: TRBV6-7
cdr3_nt: TGTGCCAGCAGTTACGGGGGACTAGCGGGAGAACGGCGCACAGATACGCAGTATTTT
cdr3_aa: CASSYGGLAGERRTDTQYF

d_call: NA
clone_size: NA
j_call: TRBJ2-4
v_call: TRBV15
cdr3_nt: TGTGCCACCAGCAGTTTAACAGGAGATTTCATAGCCAAAAACATTCAGTACTTC
cdr3_aa: CATSSLTGDFIAKNIQYF

d_call: NA
clone_size: few
j_call: TRBJ2-7
v_call: TRBV10-3
cdr3_nt: TGTGCCATCCGGGCGGGACAAAGAACCTACGAGCAGTACTTC
cdr3_aa: CAIRAGQRTYEQYF